Listed here are 15 T cell receptor beta chains from one sample, sequenced in a study of CD8 T cells in ankylosing spondylitis. TCRdb recomputed calls from the 5' RACE reads with MiXCR, one row per CDR3 protein. Here the sample spans about 160,000 distinct CDR3 sequences, roughly 10% being singletons. Sequenced input: blood, either unsorted or a sorted T cell fraction (not recorded which). These receptors were taken from a female donor with ankylosing spondylitis or in good health (not recorded which).

The sample holds many counts of this clonotype. The chain carries TRBV12-3 or TRBV12-4 and TRBJ1-5; D might be TRBD1 (6 bases). The CDR3 is 14 residues long. V lost 7 bases, J lost 3 bases, and 13 bases lay in between. CDR3 amino acids: CASTETGNNQPQHF. In DNA, the CDR3 is TGTGCCAGCACCGAAACAGGGAACAATCAGCCCCAGCATTTT.

CDR3 coding DNA: TGTGCCAGCAGCACATGGGACGAGGGGGAGGACATTCAGTACTTC. Translated, it gives CASSTWDEGEDIQYF. This chain connects TRBV5-4 to TRBJ2-4, with D perhaps matching TRBD1 or TRBD2 (6 bases each). Germline loops: CDR1 SGHNT, CDR2 YYREEE (reference sequence). The CDR3 length is 15 residues. The V end lost 4 bases, the J end lost 8 bases, and 19 bases lay between the germline ends.

This sequence joins TRBV7-2 and TRBJ2-7; TRBD2 matches 7 bases. J lost 1 base, V lost 7 bases, and 16 bases had no gene match. Germline V gene lookup returns CDR1 SGHTA and CDR2 FQGNSA. The CDR3 extends over 17 amino acids. CDR3 bases: TGTGCCAGCACCACCACAAGTACTGGCGGGGGTTCCTACGAGCAGTACTTC. This translates into CASTTTSTGGGSYEQYF.

This clonotype was seen a handful of times. The chain carries TRBV24-1 and TRBJ2-1; 11 bases map to TRBD2. J was trimmed by 7 bases and V by 5 bases; bases with no gene match: 3. The germline CDR1 and CDR2 sequences are KGHDR and SFDVKD. The CDR3 extends over 14 amino acids. The CDR3 DNA sequence: TGTGCCACCAGTGGTAGCGGGAGGGGTAATGAGCAGTTCTTC. As protein: CATSGSGRGNEQFF.

This clonotype was seen a few times. This rearrangement joins TRBV4-3 to TRBJ2-7, with D perhaps matching TRBD1 (6 bases). Germline CDR1 LGHNA, CDR2 YSLEER. V lost 0 bases and J lost 3, with 12 bases in between. The CDR3 covers 15 residues. For the CDR3, the DNA is TGCGCCAGCAGCCAAGATTCAGGACAGAACTACGAGCAGTACTTC. It yields the protein CASSQDSGQNYEQYF.

This clonotype was seen only a few times. The chain carries TRBV6-2 or TRBV6-3 and TRBJ2-7; possible D gene TRBD2, 6 bases. Trimming took 8 bases from V and 3 from J, leaving 23 bases between them. The CDR3 runs to 16 residues. From germline, CDR1 is MNHEY and CDR2 SVGEGT. This CDR3 is CASRPSRDLYYYEQYF. The CDR3 DNA reads TGTGCCAGCCGTCCCTCGCGGGATCTCTACTACTACGAGCAGTACTTC.

Many counts were recorded for this clonotype. The gene calls are TRBV7-6 and TRBJ1-1; D remains unclear. The CDR3 is 14 amino acids. Per the germline V gene, CDR1 is SGHVS and CDR2 is FNYEAQ. Trimming removed 2 bases from V and 0 bases from J, with 7 bases in between. CDR3 loop: CASSLIPMNTEAFF. The CDR3 region has the DNA TGTGCCAGCAGCTTAATCCCCATGAACACTGAAGCTTTCTTT.

In its sample, this clonotype was seen a few times. The chain uses TRBV6-5 and TRBJ2-5; possibly TRBD2 for D (6 bases). The CDR3 has 14 residues. V shed 3 bases and J shed 2 bases, with 10 bases lying between them. CDR1 and CDR2 (germline): MNHEY, SVGAGI. The CDR3, as DNA: TGTGCCAGCAGTTATGGACTATCACAAGAGACCCAGTACTTC. Protein: CASSYGLSQETQYF.

This clonotype was recorded a few times. The rearrangement joins TRBV2 to TRBJ1-1, with D maybe TRBD1 (6 bases). The germline V gene encodes CDR1 SNHLY and CDR2 FYNNEI. Between the trimmed V and J ends, which lost 4 bases and 0 bases, there was a span of 12 bases. The CDR3 length is 15 residues. The CDR3 DNA follows: TGTGCCAGCAGTGGGGGGGACATACTGAACACTGAAGCTTTCTTT. Translated: CASSGGDILNTEAFF.

This clonotype was seen many times. This chain connects TRBV3-1 to TRBJ2-7, with D uncertain. Germline V gives CDR1 LGHDT, CDR2 YNNKEL (reference sequence). Trimming removed 4 bases from V and 0 bases from J, with 10 bases in between. This CDR3 has 14 amino acids. The CDR3 region has the DNA TGTGCCAGCAGCCTTTTGCCAGGCTCCTACGAGCAGTACTTC. Translated: CASSLLPGSYEQYF.

The chain joins TRBV11-2 to TRBJ2-1; D not resolved. The V and J ends lost 0 bases and 8 bases respectively, with 11 bases between them. The germline CDR1 and CDR2 sequences are SGHAT and FQNNGV. The CDR3 spans 14 residues. The CDR3 region is CASSLDRSRHEQFF. The CDR3 DNA follows: TGTGCCAGCAGCTTAGATCGCTCACGACATGAGCAGTTCTTC.

This clonotype was recorded a few times. A much larger clone is a single base away; this may be a read error. V and J are TRBV27 and TRBJ2-7, with 7 bases aligning to TRBD2. The CDR3 extends over 13 amino acids. CDR1 is MNHEY, CDR2 SMNVEV, per germline (reference sequence). Trimming at V came to 3 bases and at J to 2 bases, leaving 1 base not matched to a gene. This chain's CDR3 is CASSFGTTYEQYF. The CDR3, as DNA: TGTGCCAGCAGTTTCGGGACTACCTACGAGCAGTACTTC.

This chain joins TRBV12-5 and TRBJ2-3, with no clear D. The CDR3 sequence is 11 residues long. Germline-derived CDR1 and CDR2 are LGHNT and FRNRAP. V was clipped by 6 bases and J by 6 bases, with 7 bases between them. CDR3 residues: CASGLMDTQYF. Here the CDR3 DNA reads TGTGCTAGTGGCCTAATGGATACGCAGTATTTT.

The chain couples TRBV12-5 to TRBJ1-2, with 12 bases aligning to TRBD1. Germline V gives CDR1 LGHNT, CDR2 FRNRAP. CDR3 size: 15 residues. With 3 bases clipped from V and 7 bases from J, the junction kept 6 bases outside the gene matches. CDR3 protein: CASGFGGTGGVGYTF. CDR3 nucleotides: TGTGCTAGTGGTTTTGGTGGGACAGGGGGCGTTGGCTACACCTTC.

This clonotype was observed a handful of times. The chain carries TRBV19 and TRBJ2-3; TRBD2 matches at 11 bases. CDR3 length: 15 amino acids. From germline, CDR1 is LNHDA and CDR2 SQIVND (reference sequence). J gave up 4 bases and V 7 bases, and 7 bases lay outside the gene matches. CDR3: CASTPLAGAADTQYF. CDR3 nucleotide sequence: TGTGCCAGTACCCCACTAGCGGGAGCCGCAGATACGCAGTATTTT. The entire variable domain, with the rest obtained from reference TRBV19 and TRBJ2-3, is as follows: DGGITQSPKYLFRKEGQNVTLSCEQNLNHDAMYWYRQDPGQGLRLIYYSQIVNDFQKGDIAEGYSVSREKKESFPLTVTSAQKNPTAFYLCASTPLAGAADTQYFGPGTRLTVL.